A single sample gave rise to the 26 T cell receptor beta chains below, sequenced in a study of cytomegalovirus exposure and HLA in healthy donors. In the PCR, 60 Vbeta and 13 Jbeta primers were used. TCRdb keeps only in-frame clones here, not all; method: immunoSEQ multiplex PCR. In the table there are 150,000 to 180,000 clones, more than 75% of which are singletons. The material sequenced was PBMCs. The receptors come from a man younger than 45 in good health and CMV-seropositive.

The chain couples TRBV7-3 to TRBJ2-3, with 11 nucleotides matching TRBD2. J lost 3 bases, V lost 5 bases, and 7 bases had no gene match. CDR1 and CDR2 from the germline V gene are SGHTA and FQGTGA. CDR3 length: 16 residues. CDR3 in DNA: TGTGCCAGCAGCCCAACGACTAGCGGGGCAACAGATACGCAGTATTTT. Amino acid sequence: CASSPTTSGATDTQYF. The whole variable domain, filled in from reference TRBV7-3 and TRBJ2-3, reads GAGVSQTPSNKVTEKGKYVELRCDPISGHTALYWYRQSLGQGPEFLIYFQGTGAADDSGLPNDRFFAVRPEGSVSTLKIQRTERGDSAVYLCASSPTTSGATDTQYFGPGTRLTVL.

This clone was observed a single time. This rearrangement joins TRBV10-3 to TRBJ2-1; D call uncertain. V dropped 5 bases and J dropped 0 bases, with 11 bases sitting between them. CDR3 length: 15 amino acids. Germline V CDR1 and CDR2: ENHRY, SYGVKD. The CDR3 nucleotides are TGTGCCATCAGTCAGTTGGCTCGCTCCTACAATGAGCAGTTCTTC. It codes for CAISQLARSYNEQFF.

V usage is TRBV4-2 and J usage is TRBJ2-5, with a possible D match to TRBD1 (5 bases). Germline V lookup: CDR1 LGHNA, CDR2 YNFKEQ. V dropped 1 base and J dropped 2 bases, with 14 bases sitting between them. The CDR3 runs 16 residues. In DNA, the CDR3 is TGTGCCAGCAGCCAAGTTTTCTCCGACAGACAAGAGACCCAGTACTTC. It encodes CASSQVFSDRQETQYF.

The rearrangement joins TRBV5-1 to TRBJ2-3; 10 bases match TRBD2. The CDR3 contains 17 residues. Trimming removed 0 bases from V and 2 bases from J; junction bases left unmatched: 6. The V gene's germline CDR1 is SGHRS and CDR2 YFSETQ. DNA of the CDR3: TGCGCCAGCAGCTTGGGGACTAGCGGCCTTTTCACAGATACGCAGTATTTT. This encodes CASSLGTSGLFTDTQYF.

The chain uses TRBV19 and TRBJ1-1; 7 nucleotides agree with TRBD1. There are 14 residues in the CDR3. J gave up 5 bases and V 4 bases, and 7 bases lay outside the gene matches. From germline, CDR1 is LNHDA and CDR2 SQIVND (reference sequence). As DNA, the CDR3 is TGTGCCAGTAGTAATAGGGGGCTGGGGACTGAAGCTTTCTTT. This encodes CASSNRGLGTEAFF.

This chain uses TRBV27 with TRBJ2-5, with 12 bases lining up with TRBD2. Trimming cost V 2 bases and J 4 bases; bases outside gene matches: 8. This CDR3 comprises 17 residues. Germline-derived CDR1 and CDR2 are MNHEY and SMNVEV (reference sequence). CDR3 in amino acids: CASSLGLAGGPGETQYF. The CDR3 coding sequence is TGTGCCAGCAGTTTAGGGCTAGCGGGAGGGCCTGGAGAGACCCAGTACTTC.

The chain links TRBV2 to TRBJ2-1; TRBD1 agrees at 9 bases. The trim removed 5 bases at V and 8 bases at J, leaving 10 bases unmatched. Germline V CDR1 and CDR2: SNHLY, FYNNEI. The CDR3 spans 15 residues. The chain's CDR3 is CASSKDRGPGHEQFF. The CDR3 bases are TGTGCCAGCAGTAAGGACAGGGGCCCAGGTCATGAGCAGTTCTTC.

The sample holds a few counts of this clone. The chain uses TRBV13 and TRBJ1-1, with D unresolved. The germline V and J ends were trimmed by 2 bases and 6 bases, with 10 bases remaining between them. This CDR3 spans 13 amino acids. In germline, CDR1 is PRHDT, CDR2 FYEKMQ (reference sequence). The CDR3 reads CASSLLGIAEAFF. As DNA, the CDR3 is TGTGCCAGCAGCTTACTAGGTATCGCTGAAGCTTTCTTT. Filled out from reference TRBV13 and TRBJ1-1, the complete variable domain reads AAGVIQSPRHLIKEKRETATLKCYPIPRHDTVYWYQQGPGQDPQFLISFYEKMQSDKGSIPDRFSAQQFSDYHSELNMSSLELGDSALYFCASSLLGIAEAFFGQGTRLTVV.

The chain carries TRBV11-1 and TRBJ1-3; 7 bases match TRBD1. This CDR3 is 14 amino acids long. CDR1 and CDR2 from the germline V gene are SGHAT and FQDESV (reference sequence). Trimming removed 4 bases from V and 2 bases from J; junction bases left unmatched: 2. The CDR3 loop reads CASSSGGTGNTIYF. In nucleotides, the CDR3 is TGTGCCAGCAGCTCAGGGGGAACTGGAAACACCATATATTTT.

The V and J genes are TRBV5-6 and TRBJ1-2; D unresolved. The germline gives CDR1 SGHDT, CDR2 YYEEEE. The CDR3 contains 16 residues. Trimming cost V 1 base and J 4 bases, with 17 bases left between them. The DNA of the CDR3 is TGTGCCAGCAGCTTGAGGTCGGCAGGAGGTCTCTATGGCTACACCTTC. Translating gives CASSLRSAGGLYGYTF. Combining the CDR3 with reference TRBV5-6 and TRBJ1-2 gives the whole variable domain DAGVTQSPTHLIKTRGQQVTLRCSPKSGHDTVSWYQQALGQGPQFIFQYYEEEERQRGNFPDRFSGHQFPNYSSELNVNALLLGDSALYLCASSLRSAGGLYGYTFGSGTRLTVV.

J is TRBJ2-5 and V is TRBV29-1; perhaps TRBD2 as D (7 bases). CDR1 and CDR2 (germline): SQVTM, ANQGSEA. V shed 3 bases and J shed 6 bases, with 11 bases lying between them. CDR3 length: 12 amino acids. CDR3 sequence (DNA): TGCAGCGTTGATAAGGGGGGGAAGACCCAGTACTTC. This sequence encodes CSVDKGGKTQYF.

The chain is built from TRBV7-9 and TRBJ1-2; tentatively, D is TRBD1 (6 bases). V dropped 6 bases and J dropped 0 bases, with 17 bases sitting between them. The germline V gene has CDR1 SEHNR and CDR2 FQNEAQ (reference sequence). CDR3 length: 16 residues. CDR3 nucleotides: TGTGCCAGCAGTCAATCCGGGACAACAGCTAACTATGGCTACACCTTC. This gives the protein CASSQSGTTANYGYTF.

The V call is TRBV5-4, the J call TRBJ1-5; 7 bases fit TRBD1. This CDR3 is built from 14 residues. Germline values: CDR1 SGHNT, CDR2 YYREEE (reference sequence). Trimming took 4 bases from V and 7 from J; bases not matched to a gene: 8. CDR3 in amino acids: CASSLDRENQPQHF. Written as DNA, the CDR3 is TGTGCCAGCAGCCTCGACAGGGAGAACCAGCCCCAGCATTTT.

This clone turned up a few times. Here the CDR3 reads CASSEAQGNSNQPQHF. The CDR3 DNA sequence: TGTGCCAGCAGTGAAGCACAGGGGAATAGCAATCAGCCCCAGCATTTT. The chain couples TRBV2 to TRBJ1-5; TRBD1 aligns across 7 bases. The CDR3 has 16 residues. From germline, CDR1 is SNHLY and CDR2 FYNNEI. With V trimmed by 0 bases and J by 0 bases, 2 bases remained unmatched.

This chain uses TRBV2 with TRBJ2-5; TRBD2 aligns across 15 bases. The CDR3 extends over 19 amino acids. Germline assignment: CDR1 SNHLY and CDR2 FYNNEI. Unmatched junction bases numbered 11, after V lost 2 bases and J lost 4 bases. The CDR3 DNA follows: TGTGCCAGCAGTGAAAGGGGACTAGCGGGAGGATCTCGGGGAGAGACCCAGTACTTC. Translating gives CASSERGLAGGSRGETQYF.

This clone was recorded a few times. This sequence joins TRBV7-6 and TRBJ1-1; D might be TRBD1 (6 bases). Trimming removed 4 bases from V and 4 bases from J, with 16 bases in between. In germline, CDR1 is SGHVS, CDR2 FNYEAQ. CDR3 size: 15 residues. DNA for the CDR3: TGTGCCAGCAGCTGGGGACAAGGGGAAGGCACTGAAGCTTTCTTT. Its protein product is CASSWGQGEGTEAFF.

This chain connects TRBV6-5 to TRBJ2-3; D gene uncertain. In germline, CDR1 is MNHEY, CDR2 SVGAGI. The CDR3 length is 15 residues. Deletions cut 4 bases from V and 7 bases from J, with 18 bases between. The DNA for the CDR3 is TGTGCCAGCAGTTTTGGCAGTCCCTCACAGAATACGCAGTATTTT. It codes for CASSFGSPSQNTQYF.

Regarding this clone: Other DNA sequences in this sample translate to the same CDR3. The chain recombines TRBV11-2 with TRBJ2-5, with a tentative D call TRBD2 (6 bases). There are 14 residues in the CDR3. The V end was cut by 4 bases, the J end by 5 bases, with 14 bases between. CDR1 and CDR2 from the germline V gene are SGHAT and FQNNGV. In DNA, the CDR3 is TGTGCCAGCAGCTCGCGGACTGGGAGGGAGACCCAGTACTTC. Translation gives CASSSRTGRETQYF.

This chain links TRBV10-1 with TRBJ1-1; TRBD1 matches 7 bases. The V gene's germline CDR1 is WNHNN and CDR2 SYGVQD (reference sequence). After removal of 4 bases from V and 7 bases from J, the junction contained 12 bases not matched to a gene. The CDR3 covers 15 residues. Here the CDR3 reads CASSVGDGQAGEAFF. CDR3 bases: TGCGCCAGCAGTGTTGGGGACGGACAGGCGGGTGAAGCTTTCTTT.

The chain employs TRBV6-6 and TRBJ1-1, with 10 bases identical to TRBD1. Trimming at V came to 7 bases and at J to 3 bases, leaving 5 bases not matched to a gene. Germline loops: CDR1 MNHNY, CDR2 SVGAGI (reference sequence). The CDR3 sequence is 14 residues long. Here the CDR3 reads CASNSGTGDTEAFF. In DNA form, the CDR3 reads TGTGCCAGCAACTCCGGGACAGGGGACACTGAAGCTTTCTTT.

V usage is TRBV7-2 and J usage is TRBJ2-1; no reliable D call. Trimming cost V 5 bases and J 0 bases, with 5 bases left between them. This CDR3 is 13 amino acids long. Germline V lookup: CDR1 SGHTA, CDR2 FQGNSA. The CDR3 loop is CASSPGSYNEQFF. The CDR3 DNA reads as TGTGCCAGCAGCCCCGGCTCCTACAATGAGCAGTTCTTC.

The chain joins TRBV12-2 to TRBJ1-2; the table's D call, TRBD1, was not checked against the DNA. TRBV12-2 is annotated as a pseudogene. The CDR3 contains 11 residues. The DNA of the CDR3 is TGTGCAAGTCGCCGACAGACAGGCTACACCTTC. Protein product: CASRRQTGYTF.

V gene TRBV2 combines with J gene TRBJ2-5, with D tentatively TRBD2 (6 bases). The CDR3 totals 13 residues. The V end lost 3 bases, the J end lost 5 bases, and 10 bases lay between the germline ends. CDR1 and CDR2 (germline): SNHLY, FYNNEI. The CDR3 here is CASSESGGETQYF. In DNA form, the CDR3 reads TGTGCCAGCAGTGAGTCTGGGGGGGAGACCCAGTACTTC.

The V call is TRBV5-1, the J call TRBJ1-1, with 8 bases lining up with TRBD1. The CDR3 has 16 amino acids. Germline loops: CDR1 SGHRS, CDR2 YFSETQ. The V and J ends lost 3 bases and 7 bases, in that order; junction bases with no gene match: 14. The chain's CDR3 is CASSSGRTGRAFEAFF. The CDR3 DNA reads TGCGCCAGCAGCTCCGGCAGGACAGGGAGGGCGTTTGAAGCTTTCTTT.

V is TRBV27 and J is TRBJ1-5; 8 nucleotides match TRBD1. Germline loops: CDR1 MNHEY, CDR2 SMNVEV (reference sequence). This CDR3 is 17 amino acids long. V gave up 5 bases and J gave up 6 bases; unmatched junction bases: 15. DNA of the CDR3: TGTGCCAGCAGTCCACGGACAGGGTTGTCGGGGAGTCAGCCCCAGCATTTT. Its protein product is CASSPRTGLSGSQPQHF.

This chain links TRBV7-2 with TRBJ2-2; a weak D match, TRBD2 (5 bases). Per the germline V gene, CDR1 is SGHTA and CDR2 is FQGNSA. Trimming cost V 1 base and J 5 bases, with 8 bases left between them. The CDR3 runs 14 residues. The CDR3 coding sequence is TGTGCCAGCAGCTTAGTACGGGATACCGGGGAGCTGTTTTTT. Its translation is CASSLVRDTGELFF.